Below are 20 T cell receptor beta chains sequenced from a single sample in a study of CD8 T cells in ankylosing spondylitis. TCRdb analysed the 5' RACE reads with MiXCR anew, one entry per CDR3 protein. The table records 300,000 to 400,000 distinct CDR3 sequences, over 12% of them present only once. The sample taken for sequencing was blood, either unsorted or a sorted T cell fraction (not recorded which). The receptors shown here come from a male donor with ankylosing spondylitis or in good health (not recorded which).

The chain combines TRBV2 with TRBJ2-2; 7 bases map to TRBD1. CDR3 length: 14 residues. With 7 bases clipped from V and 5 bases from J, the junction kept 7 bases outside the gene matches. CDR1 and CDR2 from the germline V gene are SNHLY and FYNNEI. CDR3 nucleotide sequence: TGTGCCAGCAATTGGGACAGAGCGACCGGGGAGCTGTTTTTT. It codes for CASNWDRATGELFF.

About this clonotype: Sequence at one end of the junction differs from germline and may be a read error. The CDR3 DNA is TGTGCCAGCAGTTCCCGAGGGGAGGGGGGTAGGGTCTTC. It is translated as CASSSRGEGGRVF. The J gene is TRBJ2-1, the V gene TRBV12-3 or TRBV12-4, with D maybe TRBD2 (7 bases). The CDR3 loop spans 13 amino acids.

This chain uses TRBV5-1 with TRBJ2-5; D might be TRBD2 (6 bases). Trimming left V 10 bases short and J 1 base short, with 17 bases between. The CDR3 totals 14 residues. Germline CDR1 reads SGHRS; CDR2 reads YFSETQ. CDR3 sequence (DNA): TGCGCCGGCCCCCCGGAGGGGAGCCAAGAGACCCAGTACTTC. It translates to CAGPPEGSQETQYF.

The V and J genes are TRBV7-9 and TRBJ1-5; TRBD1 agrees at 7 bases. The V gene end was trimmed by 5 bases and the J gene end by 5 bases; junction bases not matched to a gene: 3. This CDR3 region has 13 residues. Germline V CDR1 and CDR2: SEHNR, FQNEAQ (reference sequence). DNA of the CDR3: TGTGCCAGCAGCGTAGGGACAGATCAGCCCCAGCATTTT. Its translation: CASSVGTDQPQHF. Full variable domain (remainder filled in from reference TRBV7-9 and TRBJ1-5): DTGVSQNPRHKITKRGQNVTFRCDPISEHNRLYWYRQTLGQGPEFLTYFQNEAQLEKSRLLSDRFSAERPKGSFSTLEIQRTEQGDSAMYLCASSVGTDQPQHFGDGTRLSIL.

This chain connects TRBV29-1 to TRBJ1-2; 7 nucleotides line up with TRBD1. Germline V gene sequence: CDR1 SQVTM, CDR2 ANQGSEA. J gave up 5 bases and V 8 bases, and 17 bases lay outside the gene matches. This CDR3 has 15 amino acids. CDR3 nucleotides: TGCAGCACCTGGGACCTCGCTCAGGGGGTGTATGGCTACACCTTC. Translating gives CSTWDLAQGVYGYTF.

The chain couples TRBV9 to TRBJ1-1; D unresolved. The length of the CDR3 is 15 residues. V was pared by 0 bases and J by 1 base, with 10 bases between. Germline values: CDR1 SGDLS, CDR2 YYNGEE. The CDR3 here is CASSVEPKGNTEAFF. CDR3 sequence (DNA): TGTGCCAGCAGCGTAGAACCCAAGGGGAACACTGAAGCTTTCTTT.

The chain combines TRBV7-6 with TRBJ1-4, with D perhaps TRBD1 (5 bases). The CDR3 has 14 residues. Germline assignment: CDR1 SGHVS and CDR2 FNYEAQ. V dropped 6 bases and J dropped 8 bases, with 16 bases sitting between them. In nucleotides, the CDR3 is TGTGCCAGCAGTCGAGGGACTGCGGACGAAAAACTGTTTTTT. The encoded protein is CASSRGTADEKLFF.

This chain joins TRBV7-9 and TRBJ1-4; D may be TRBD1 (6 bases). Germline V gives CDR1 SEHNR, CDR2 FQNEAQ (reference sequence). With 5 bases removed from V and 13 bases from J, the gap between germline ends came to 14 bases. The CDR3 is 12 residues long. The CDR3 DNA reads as TGTGCCAGCAGCCAGCCGGGACAAACACTGTTTTTT. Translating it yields CASSQPGQTLFF.

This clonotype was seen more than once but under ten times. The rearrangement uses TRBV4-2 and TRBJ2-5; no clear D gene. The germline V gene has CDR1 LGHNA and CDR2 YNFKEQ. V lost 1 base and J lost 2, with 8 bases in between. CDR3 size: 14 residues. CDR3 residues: CASSQVFGQETQYF. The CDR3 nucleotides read TGTGCCAGCAGCCAAGTGTTCGGGCAAGAGACCCAGTACTTC.

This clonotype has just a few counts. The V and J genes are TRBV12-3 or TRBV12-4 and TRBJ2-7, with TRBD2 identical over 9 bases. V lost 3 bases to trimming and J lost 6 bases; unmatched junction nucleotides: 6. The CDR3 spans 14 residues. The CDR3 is CASSFLREGSEQYF. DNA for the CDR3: TGTGCCAGCAGTTTTCTGCGGGAGGGCTCCGAGCAGTACTTC.

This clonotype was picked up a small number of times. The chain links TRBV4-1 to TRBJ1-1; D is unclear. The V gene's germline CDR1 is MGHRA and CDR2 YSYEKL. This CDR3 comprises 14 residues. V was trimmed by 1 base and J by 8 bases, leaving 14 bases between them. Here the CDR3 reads CASSQAGLLREAFF. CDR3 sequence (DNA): TGCGCCAGCAGCCAAGCTGGCCTCCTTAGAGAAGCTTTCTTT.

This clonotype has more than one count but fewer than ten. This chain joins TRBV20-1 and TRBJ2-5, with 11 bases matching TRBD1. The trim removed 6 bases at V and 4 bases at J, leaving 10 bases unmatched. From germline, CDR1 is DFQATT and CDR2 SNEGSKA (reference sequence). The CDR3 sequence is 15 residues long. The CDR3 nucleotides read TGCAGTGCGATCGGGACAGGGGGTTTTGGAGAGACCCAGTACTTC. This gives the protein CSAIGTGGFGETQYF.

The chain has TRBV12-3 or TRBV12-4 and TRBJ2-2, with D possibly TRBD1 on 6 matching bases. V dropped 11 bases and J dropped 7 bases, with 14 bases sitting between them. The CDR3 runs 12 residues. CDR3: CAGKGHHGELFF. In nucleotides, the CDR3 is TGTGCCGGGAAGGGACACCACGGGGAGCTGTTTTTT.

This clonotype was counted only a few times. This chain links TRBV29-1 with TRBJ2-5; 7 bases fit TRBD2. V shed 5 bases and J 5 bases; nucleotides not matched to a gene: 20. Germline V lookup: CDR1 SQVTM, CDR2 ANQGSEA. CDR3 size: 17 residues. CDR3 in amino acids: CSVRRGWGGTSSETQYF. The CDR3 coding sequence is TGCAGCGTTCGAAGAGGGTGGGGGGGGACCTCTTCGGAGACCCAGTACTTC.

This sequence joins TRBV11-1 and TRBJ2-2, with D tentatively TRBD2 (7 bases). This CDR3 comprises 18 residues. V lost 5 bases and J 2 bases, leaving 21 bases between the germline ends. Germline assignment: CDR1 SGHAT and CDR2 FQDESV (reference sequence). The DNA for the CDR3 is TGTGCCAGCAGCCTAATTCCCCGGGGGGCCCCCAACACCGGGGAGCTGTTTTTT. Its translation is CASSLIPRGAPNTGELFF.

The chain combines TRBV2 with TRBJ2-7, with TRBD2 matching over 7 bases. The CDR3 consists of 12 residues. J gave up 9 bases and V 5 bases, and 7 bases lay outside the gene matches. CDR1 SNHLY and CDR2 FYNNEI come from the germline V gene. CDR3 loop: CASSRTSTRQYF. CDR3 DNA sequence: TGTGCCAGCAGTCGGACTAGTACGAGGCAGTACTTC.

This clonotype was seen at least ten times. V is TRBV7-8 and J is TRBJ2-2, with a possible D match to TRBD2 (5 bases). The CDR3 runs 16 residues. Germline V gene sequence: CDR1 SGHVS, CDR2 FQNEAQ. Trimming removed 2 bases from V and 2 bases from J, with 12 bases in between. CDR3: CASSLLSGRNTGELFF. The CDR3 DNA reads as TGTGCCAGCAGCTTATTGTCGGGGAGAAACACCGGGGAGCTGTTTTTT.

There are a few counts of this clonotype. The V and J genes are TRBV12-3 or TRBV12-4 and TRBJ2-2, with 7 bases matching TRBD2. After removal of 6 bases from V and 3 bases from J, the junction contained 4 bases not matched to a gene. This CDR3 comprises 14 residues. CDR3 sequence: CASRQRDYTGELFF. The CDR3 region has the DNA TGTGCCAGCAGGCAGCGGGACTACACCGGGGAGCTGTTTTTT.

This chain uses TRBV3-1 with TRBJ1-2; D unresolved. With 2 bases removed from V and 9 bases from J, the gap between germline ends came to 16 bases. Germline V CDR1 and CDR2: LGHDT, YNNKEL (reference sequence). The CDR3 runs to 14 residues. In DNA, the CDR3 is TGTGCCAGCAGCCAATATGCTGGCAGTCATAGCTACACCTTC. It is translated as CASSQYAGSHSYTF.

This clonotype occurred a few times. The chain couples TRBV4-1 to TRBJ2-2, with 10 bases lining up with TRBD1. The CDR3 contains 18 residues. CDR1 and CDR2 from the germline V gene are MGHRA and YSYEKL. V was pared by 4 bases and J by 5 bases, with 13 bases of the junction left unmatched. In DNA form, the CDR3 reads TGCGCCAGCAGCCGAATGTCGGGACAGGGGATTAGGACCGGGGAGCTGTTTTTT. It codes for CASSRMSGQGIRTGELFF.